This is a list of T cell receptor beta chains from one sample in a study of blood T cell repertoires in COVID-19. Produced via immunoSEQ multiplex PCR; TCRdb's table is partial and in-frame only. The data contain some 270,000 clones, approximately 85% of them singletons. Sequences were obtained from PBMCs or T cells enriched from blood (not recorded which). Every receptor here comes from a woman aged 45-65 years who had been exposed to COVID-19. The CDR3 runs from the conserved cysteine through the conserved F or W. D genes are given only for firm matches. A clone size is listed for some rows: how often the clone was seen (once, few, many), or a class if it is expanded.

CDR3 DNA,CDR3 protein,D gene,J gene,clone size,V gene
TGCGCCAGCAGCTTGGGGGACAGGACGAACACCGGGGAGCTGTTTTTT,CASSLGDRTNTGELFF,TRBD1,TRBJ2-2,.,TRBV5-1
TGTGCCAGCAGCCGAAAGACAGGCCTGAGGGCTTTCTTT,CASSRKTGLRAFF,.,TRBJ1-1,few,TRBV4-2
TGCGCCAGCAGCTTGGAACTAGCGGGGTGGGATACGCAGTATTTT,CASSLELAGWDTQYF,TRBD2,TRBJ2-3,few,TRBV5-1
TGTGCCAGCTCACCTCTTCCCGGACAGGGCTACGAGCAGTACTTC,CASSPLPGQGYEQYF,TRBD1,TRBJ2-7,.,TRBV18
TGCGCCAGCAGCCAAGGAATCGCGGGGGTTCAAGAGACCCAGTACTTC,CASSQGIAGVQETQYF,TRBD2,TRBJ2-5,.,TRBV4-3
TGTGCCAGCAGTTTCCCACAGGGGGCCTACGAGCAGTACTTC,CASSFPQGAYEQYF,TRBD1,TRBJ2-7,.,TRBV28
TGCAGCGTGTGTATTAGACAGGTAAAATCCACAGATACGCAGTATTTT,CSVCIRQVKSTDTQYF,.,TRBJ2-3,.,TRBV29-1
TGTGCCAGCAGTACCAGGACAGGGCCCTACACTGAAGCTTTCTTT,CASSTRTGPYTEAFF,TRBD1,TRBJ1-1,.,TRBV6-2/TRBV6-3
TGCGCCAGCAGTCGGTTTAAACAGGGCAATGAAAAACTGTTTTTT,CASSRFKQGNEKLFF,.,TRBJ1-4,.,TRBV23-1
TGTGCCAGCAGCTTCTTAGCGGGGGGCCGGAAGACAGATACGCAGTATTTT,CASSFLAGGRKTDTQYF,TRBD2,TRBJ2-3,once,TRBV5-6
TGTGCAAGTCCCTCTAAAGAATCCACTGAAGCTTTCTTT,CASPSKESTEAFF,.,TRBJ1-1,.,TRBV12-2
TGTGCCAGCAGCTCGCAACCGGGGGGAGCGACAGATACGCAGTATTTT,CASSSQPGGATDTQYF,TRBD2,TRBJ2-3,.,TRBV5-5
TGCGCCAGCAGCTTTGCTTCGACAGACTGGGGCACTGAAGCTTTCTTT,CASSFASTDWGTEAFF,.,TRBJ1-1,.,TRBV5-1
TGTGCCAGCTCACCAGGGCAGGGAGGAAGTGAGCAGTTCTTC,CASSPGQGGSEQFF,.,TRBJ2-1,.,TRBV18